These 13 T cell receptor beta chains came from one sample sequenced in a study of T cells in Graves' hyperthyroidism and ophthalmopathy. Template material for amplifying TCR beta CDR3 regions consisted of RNA transcripts. TCR CDR3 regions were first amplified by RT-PCR with HTBI primers. TCRdb re-called the multiplex PCR reads with MiXCR, one entry per CDR3 protein. Of about 290,000 distinct CDR3 sequences listed, 17% are singletons. Input material: blood. The source of these receptors is a woman aged 55-75 years with Graves' ophthalmopathy.

The sample holds many counts of this clonotype. This chain uses TRBV2 with TRBJ1-2; TRBD1 agrees at 10 bases. CDR1 and CDR2 (germline): SNHLY, FYNNEI. V was clipped by 2 bases and J by 8 bases; unmatched bases: 5. The length of the CDR3 is 14 residues. The CDR3 protein is CASSERDRGGGYTF. The CDR3 DNA sequence: TGTGCCAGCAGTGAACGGGACAGGGGAGGCGGCTACACCTTC. Variable domain in full (rest from reference TRBV2 and TRBJ1-2): EPEVTQTPSHQVTQMGQEVILRCVPISNHLYFYWYRQILGQKVEFLVSFYNNEISEKSEIFDDQFSVERPDGSNFTLKIRSTKLEDSAMYFCASSERDRGGGYTFGSGTRLTVV.

This clonotype came up a few times. The chain employs TRBV12-3 or TRBV12-4 and TRBJ2-5; 7 nucleotides line up with TRBD1. CDR3 size: 15 residues. Trimming at V came to 6 bases and at J to 5 bases, leaving 12 bases not matched to a gene. The CDR3 loop reads CASRRQGGTSETQYF. The CDR3 DNA follows: TGTGCCAGCAGGCGACAGGGCGGAACAAGTGAGACCCAGTACTTC.

J is TRBJ1-2 and V is TRBV2; no clear D. Germline V gene lookup returns CDR1 SNHLY and CDR2 FYNNEI. This CDR3 comprises 14 residues. Trimming stripped 2 bases from V and 7 bases from J, with 14 bases between. This CDR3 is CASSERRVVSGYTF. The DNA of the CDR3 is TGTGCCAGCAGTGAACGGAGGGTTGTAAGTGGCTACACCTTC.

This clonotype showed up many times. The genes are TRBV10-3 and TRBJ2-1; 9 positions match TRBD2. There are 16 residues in the CDR3. The V gene's germline CDR1 is ENHRY and CDR2 SYGVKD. Germline trimming cut 0 bases from V and 4 bases from J; bases unmatched to any gene: 4. In nucleotides, the CDR3 is TGTGCCATCAGTGAGTCTCTTAGCGGGAGATACAATGAGCAGTTCTTC. This codes for CAISESLSGRYNEQFF.

At least ten counts were recorded for this clonotype. V and J are TRBV7-6 and TRBJ2-7; 10 positions match TRBD2. The V gene end was trimmed by 2 bases and the J gene end by 3 bases; junction bases not matched to a gene: 7. CDR3 size: 16 residues. Germline loops: CDR1 SGHVS, CDR2 FNYEAQ. CDR3 amino acids: CASSLSLAGDIYEQYF. CDR3 nucleotide sequence: TGTGCCAGCAGCTTATCCCTAGCGGGAGATATCTACGAGCAGTACTTC.

J is TRBJ1-6 and V is TRBV20-1; D not certain. V was shortened by 4 bases and J by 5 bases, with 15 bases between the two germline ends. The CDR3 runs to 15 residues. Germline loops: CDR1 DFQATT, CDR2 SNEGSKA (reference sequence). The CDR3, as DNA: TGCAGTGCTACCAGGACGGGCTTAAATAATTCACCCCTCCACTTT. It encodes CSATRTGLNNSPLHF.

This clonotype was picked up many times. The J gene is TRBJ2-2, the V gene TRBV20-1, with 9 nucleotides matching TRBD2. Germline V gives CDR1 DFQATT, CDR2 SNEGSKA (reference sequence). J was trimmed by 1 base and V by 6 bases; bases with no gene match: 3. This CDR3 is built from 14 residues. The CDR3 DNA reads TGCAGTGCCTTAGCGGGAGAGAACACCGGGGAGCTGTTTTTT. Translation: CSALAGENTGELFF.

The sample holds many counts of this clonotype. The chain couples TRBV7-2 to TRBJ2-7; 7 bases map to TRBD2. With V trimmed by 2 bases and J by 2 bases, 3 bases remained unmatched. Germline V gene data show CDR1 as SGHTA and CDR2 as FQGNSA. This CDR3 is 14 amino acids long. In DNA, the CDR3 is TGTGCCAGCAGCTTACAGCGGGGACCCTACGAGCAGTACTTC. It yields the protein CASSLQRGPYEQYF.

This clonotype was counted many times. The chain recombines TRBV11-2 with TRBJ2-3; a possible D gene is TRBD2 (6 bases). The germline V gene encodes CDR1 SGHAT and CDR2 FQNNGV. This CDR3 comprises 14 residues. V was pared by 4 bases and J by 0 bases, with 8 bases between. CDR3 sequence (DNA): TGTGCCAGCAGCTCTAGCGCCAGCACAGATACGCAGTATTTT. Translating gives CASSSSASTDTQYF.

In this sample, this clonotype turned up many times. This chain joins TRBV7-2 and TRBJ2-3; D is perhaps TRBD1 (5 bases). Deletions cut 1 base from V and 5 bases from J, with 10 bases between. This CDR3 has 14 amino acids. Germline CDR1 is SGHTA and CDR2 is FQGNSA. Here the CDR3 DNA reads TGTGCCAGCAGCTTAGAACAGGTTCAAGATACGCAGTATTTT. It encodes CASSLEQVQDTQYF.

This chain uses TRBV20-1 with TRBJ1-3; 8 bases are shared with TRBD1. Germline V gives CDR1 DFQATT, CDR2 SNEGSKA (reference sequence). V was pared by 5 bases and J by 6 bases, with 6 bases of the junction left unmatched. This CDR3 region has 13 residues. In nucleotides, the CDR3 is TGCAGTGCTGCCCGGGACAGGACAAACACCATATATTTT. Protein: CSAARDRTNTIYF.

This clonotype was recorded at least ten times. This chain uses TRBV5-1 with TRBJ2-3; a weak D match, TRBD1 (6 bases). CDR1 is SGHRS and CDR2 is YFSETQ in the germline V gene. The CDR3 consists of 15 residues. Trimming pared 3 bases from V and 3 bases from J, leaving 14 bases between. The CDR3 sequence is CASSSDRDRTDTQYF. Written as DNA, the CDR3 is TGCGCCAGCAGCTCGGACAGAGACAGAACAGATACGCAGTATTTT.

The chain carries TRBV7-2 and TRBJ1-1; 7 bases are shared with TRBD1. With 2 bases clipped from V and 7 bases from J, the junction kept 7 bases outside the gene matches. The CDR3 runs 14 residues. CDR1 is SGHTA, CDR2 FQGNSA, per germline. The CDR3 DNA follows: TGTGCCAGCAGCTTAATTGGACAGGAGGGTGAAGCTTTCTTT. This sequence encodes CASSLIGQEGEAFF.